This T cell receptor beta chain was identified during a study of blood T cells in healthy people across ages. Findings and caveats of the study: In long-lived donors, naive CD4+ cell counts and diversity exceeded those of aged donors. No one knew whether donors had CMV, which possibly confounded expanded clonotype changes.

Russia was home to the donors, healthy Caucasian individuals aged roughly 6 to 90. With respect to this clonotype: Its antigen is not known.

The V and J ends lost 0 bases and 10 bases respectively, with 10 bases between them. Germline CDR1 is MGHRA and CDR2 is YSYEKL. The CDR3 length is 14 residues. The use of a sample-barcoded 5' primer and a J-beta primer mix characterized a second PCR of about 7 to 12 cycles. Every molecule of cDNA carried a tag from a template-switch adaptor with 12 random nucleotides. TCRdb reprocessed the 5' RACE reads with MiXCR, giving one entry per CDR3 protein. The repertoire holds 1.5 million to 2 million distinct CDR3 sequences, with about 28% as singletons. The sample comprised blood. The TCR originated in a woman under 40 in good health. V usage is TRBV4-1 and J usage is TRBJ1-6; D gene ambiguous. CDR3 sequence: CASSQETIGSPLHF. Here the CDR3 DNA reads TGCGCCAGCAGCCAAGAGACGATTGGGTCACCCCTCCACTTT.